This entry lists 11 T cell receptor beta chains sequenced from one sample in a study of T cells in localized non-small cell lung cancer. The protocol was immunoSEQ multiplex PCR, while the TCRdb copy is restricted to in-frame clones and leaves out a portion. This sample has about 21,000 clones, with 88% found just once. The source was peripheral blood mononuclear cells, collected before any cancer treatment. The receptors derive from a male donor at least 60 years old with stage II lung adenocarcinoma.

The J gene is TRBJ2-1, the V gene TRBV2, with 11 bases aligning to TRBD1. V was pared by 3 bases and J by 13 bases, with 11 bases of the junction left unmatched. Germline V gene data show CDR1 as SNHLY and CDR2 as FYNNEI. This CDR3 comprises 15 residues. CDR3 protein: CASSEAGQGEGTQFF. The CDR3 DNA reads TGTGCCAGCAGTGAGGCGGGACAGGGGGAAGGGACCCAGTTCTTC.

CDR3 nucleotide sequence: TGTGCCAGCAGCTTGACAGGGGTTGGCTATGGCTACACCTTC. Its translation: CASSLTGVGYGYTF. The J gene is TRBJ1-2, the V gene TRBV28, with TRBD1 identical over 8 bases. Germline values: CDR1 MDHEN, CDR2 SYDVKM. The CDR3 is 14 residues long. V lost 6 bases, J lost 4 bases, and 7 bases stayed unmatched.

This sequence joins TRBV6-5 and TRBJ1-5, with D perhaps TRBD1 (5 bases). From germline, CDR1 is MNHEY and CDR2 SVGAGI. Between the trimmed V and J ends, which lost 6 bases and 4 bases, there was a span of 13 bases. The CDR3 is 14 residues long. The CDR3 is CASSGGLPNQPQHF. CDR3 nucleotide sequence: TGTGCCAGCAGCGGGGGACTGCCGAATCAGCCCCAGCATTTT.

This sequence joins TRBV19 and TRBJ1-5; D is ambiguous. Between the trimmed V and J ends, which lost 5 bases and 5 bases, there was a span of 10 bases. Germline CDR1 is LNHDA and CDR2 is SQIVND (reference sequence). The CDR3 is 13 residues long. DNA for the CDR3: TGTGCCAGTAGTTGGGCAGTTGATCAGCCCCAGCATTTT. This codes for CASSWAVDQPQHF.

The rearrangement uses TRBV2 and TRBJ2-3; TRBD2 agrees at 9 bases. This CDR3 spans 13 amino acids. CDR1 SNHLY and CDR2 FYNNEI come from the germline V gene. The ends lost 5 bases at V and 5 bases at J; junction bases unmatched: 2. The CDR3 DNA follows: TGTGCCAGCAGTCTGACTAGCGGAGATACGCAGTATTTT. As protein: CASSLTSGDTQYF.

The V gene is TRBV10-2, the J gene TRBJ2-1, with D possibly TRBD2 on 6 matching bases. The CDR3 sequence is 16 residues long. The germline V and J ends were trimmed by 1 base and 2 bases, with 12 bases remaining between them. Germline values: CDR1 WSHSY, CDR2 SAAADI. CDR3 bases: TGCGCCAGCAGTGAGTGGGCGGGGTCCCCCTACAATGAGCAGTTCTTC. This sequence encodes CASSEWAGSPYNEQFF.

The J gene is TRBJ2-7, the V gene TRBV11-2; D gene uncertain. V was trimmed by 4 bases and J by 1 base, leaving 5 bases between them. The germline gives CDR1 SGHAT, CDR2 FQNNGV. The CDR3 runs to 12 residues. CDR3 region: CASSSFSYEQYF. For the CDR3, the DNA is TGTGCCAGCAGCTCCTTTTCCTACGAGCAGTACTTC.

This chain links TRBV7-6 with TRBJ2-7; weak D call: TRBD1 (5 bases). The CDR3 runs to 13 residues. CDR1 and CDR2 (germline): SGHVS, FNYEAQ. The CDR3 DNA reads as TGTGAAGTGCAGGGAACCTTCTCCTACGAGCAGTACTTC. Translating gives CEVQGTFSYEQYF.

This rearrangement joins TRBV27 to TRBJ2-2, with D unresolved. V lost 7 bases and J lost 6, with 21 bases in between. The CDR3 is 16 amino acids. Germline assignment: CDR1 MNHEY and CDR2 SMNVEV (reference sequence). The CDR3 DNA follows: TGTGCCAGCACCCTATTGGCCAAGGGCGGTCCCGGGGAGCTGTTTTTT. Translation gives CASTLLAKGGPGELFF.

This chain links TRBV6-5 with TRBJ1-1; D gene ambiguous. Germline V lookup: CDR1 MNHEY, CDR2 SVGAGI. Trimming removed 4 bases from V and 2 bases from J, with 11 bases in between. This CDR3 region has 14 residues. CDR3 in amino acids: CASSSLTSNTEAFF. The CDR3 DNA follows: TGTGCCAGCAGTTCCTTGACGAGTAACACTGAAGCTTTCTTT.

The rearrangement uses TRBV28 and TRBJ1-2, with 12 positions matching TRBD1. CDR1 and CDR2 (germline): MDHEN, SYDVKM. The CDR3 contains 15 residues. Unmatched junction bases numbered 9, after V lost 5 bases and J lost 8 bases. CDR3 DNA sequence: TGTGCCAGCAGTCTTCCGGGACAGGGGGCGAGCGGCTACACCTTC. Amino acids: CASSLPGQGASGYTF.